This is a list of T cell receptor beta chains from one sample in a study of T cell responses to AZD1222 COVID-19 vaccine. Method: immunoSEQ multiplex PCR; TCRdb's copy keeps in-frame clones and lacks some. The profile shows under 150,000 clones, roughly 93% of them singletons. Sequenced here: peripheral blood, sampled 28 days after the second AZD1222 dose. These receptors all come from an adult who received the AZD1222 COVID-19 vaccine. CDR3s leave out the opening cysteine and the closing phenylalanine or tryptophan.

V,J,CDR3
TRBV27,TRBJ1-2,ASRNLNRFYGYT
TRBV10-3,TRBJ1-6,ATTWTGENSPLH
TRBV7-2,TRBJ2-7,ASSLGLGLASGYEQY
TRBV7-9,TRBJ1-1,ASSLPVHTEAF
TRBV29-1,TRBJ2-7,SVAGTYEQY
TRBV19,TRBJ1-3,ASGGQFSGNTIY
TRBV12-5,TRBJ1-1,ASGLWDPNTEAF
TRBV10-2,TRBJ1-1,ASSDGRDTEAF
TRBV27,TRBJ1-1,ASRTQRPDTEAF
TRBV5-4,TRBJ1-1,ASSSRTGENTEAF
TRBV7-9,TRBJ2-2,ASSPATGSGGANTGELF
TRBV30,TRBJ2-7,AWTSGQSYEQY
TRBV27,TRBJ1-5,ASSLFGTQPQH
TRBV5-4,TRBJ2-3,ASSLGTGMDTQY
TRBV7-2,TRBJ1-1,ASSLGYRAETEAF
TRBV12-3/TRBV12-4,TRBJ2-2,ASSFRGELF